The 8 T cell receptor beta chains reported below all come from one sample, sequenced in a study of identical twins. TCRdb redid the calling of the 5' RACE reads with MiXCR, one entry per CDR3 protein. The sample consists of approximately 600,000 distinct CDR3 sequences, 9.5% to 10% of them appearing once. This same sample was also part of a study on yellow fever vaccine responses in identical twins.

Sequenced input: PBMCs. Receptor source: a woman in her late teens or twenties in good health.

At least ten counts were recorded for this clonotype. The V call is TRBV6-5, the J call TRBJ2-1; no reliable D call. Germline loops: CDR1 MNHEY, CDR2 SVGAGI. V shed 0 bases and J shed 7 bases, with 16 bases lying between them. The CDR3 runs to 16 residues. CDR3: CASSYSLRLLGNEQFF. The CDR3 DNA sequence: TGTGCCAGCAGTTACTCGTTGCGCCTATTAGGGAATGAGCAGTTCTTC.

CDR3 sequence reads: CASGSGQNHNEQFF. Written as DNA, the CDR3 is TGTGCTAGTGGTTCGGGCCAGAATCACAATGAGCAGTTCTTC. V gene TRBV12-5 combines with J gene TRBJ2-1, with D unresolved. The CDR3 length is 14 residues. From germline, CDR1 is LGHNT and CDR2 FRNRAP. V shed 4 bases and J shed 5 bases, with 12 bases lying between them.

Note on this clonotype: At one boundary the junction diverges from the germline segment, which might be a read error. This chain connects TRBV6-5 to TRBJ2-1; D may be TRBD2 (5 bases). The CDR3 is 12 amino acids. The germline V gene has CDR1 MNHEY and CDR2 SVGAGI. The CDR3 reads CASGYGGHEQFF. The DNA of the CDR3 is TGTGCCAGCGGTTACGGAGGTCATGAGCAGTTCTTC.

The chain combines TRBV20-1 with TRBJ2-7, with 8 bases lining up with TRBD1. The CDR3 totals 14 residues. Losses at the gene ends were 5 bases for V and 2 bases for J; bases not matched to a gene: 8. In germline, CDR1 is DFQATT, CDR2 SNEGSKA (reference sequence). DNA for the CDR3: TGCAGTGCTTCCTGGACAGGGAGAACCTACGAGCAGTACTTC. Its protein is CSASWTGRTYEQYF.

This clonotype was counted ten times or more. This chain joins TRBV14 and TRBJ2-1; D possibly corresponds to TRBD1 (5 bases). With 1 base removed from V and 3 bases from J, the gap between germline ends came to 13 bases. Germline-derived CDR1 and CDR2 are SGHDN and FVKESK. The CDR3 is 16 amino acids. In nucleotides, the CDR3 is TGTGCCAGCAGCCAAGTGGGGCGCGGTCTCTACAATGAGCAGTTCTTC. Translated, it gives CASSQVGRGLYNEQFF.

In this sample, this clonotype turned up many times. This chain connects TRBV29-1 to TRBJ2-3; D gene ambiguous. The CDR3 is 15 amino acids. Trimming removed 3 bases at V and 0 bases at J, with 13 bases between. Germline lookup yields CDR1 SQVTM and CDR2 ANQGSEA. CDR3 protein: CSVELLADSTDTQYF. The CDR3 DNA is TGCAGCGTTGAGTTGTTAGCCGATAGCACAGATACGCAGTATTTT.

The J gene is TRBJ2-7, the V gene TRBV6-5; D possibly corresponds to TRBD2 (6 bases). V was pared by 2 bases and J by 3 bases, with 17 bases between. The CDR3 is 16 residues long. CDR1 is MNHEY and CDR2 is SVGAGI in the germline V gene. CDR3 nucleotides: TGTGCCAGCAGTTACCCGTCGGGGGTCGGCGTCTACGAGCAGTACTTC. Its translation is CASSYPSGVGVYEQYF.

This sequence joins TRBV29-1 and TRBJ2-2, with D possibly being TRBD1 or TRBD2 (6 bases each). V was clipped by 6 bases and J by 4 bases, with 24 bases between them. In germline, CDR1 is SQVTM, CDR2 ANQGSEA. CDR3 length: 17 residues. CDR3 protein: CSVEEGTGRGATGELFF. DNA of the CDR3: TGCAGCGTGGAGGAAGGAACAGGAAGGGGGGCCACCGGGGAGCTGTTTTTT.